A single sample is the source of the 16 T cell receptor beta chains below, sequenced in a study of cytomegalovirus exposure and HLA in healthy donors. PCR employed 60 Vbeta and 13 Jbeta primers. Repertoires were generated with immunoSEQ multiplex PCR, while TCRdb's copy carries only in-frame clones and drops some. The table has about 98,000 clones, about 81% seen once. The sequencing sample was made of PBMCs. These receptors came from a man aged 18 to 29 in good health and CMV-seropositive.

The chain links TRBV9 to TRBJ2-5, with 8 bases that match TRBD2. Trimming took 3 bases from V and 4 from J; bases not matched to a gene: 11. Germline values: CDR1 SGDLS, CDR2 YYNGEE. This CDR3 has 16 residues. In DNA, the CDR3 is TGTGCCAGCAGCGCTTCGGGGGGGCTGATAAGAGAGACCCAGTACTTC. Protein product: CASSASGGLIRETQYF.

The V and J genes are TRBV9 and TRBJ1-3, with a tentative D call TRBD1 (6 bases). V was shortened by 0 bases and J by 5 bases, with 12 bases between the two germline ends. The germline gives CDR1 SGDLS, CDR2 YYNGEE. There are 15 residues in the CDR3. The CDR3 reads CASSVGDRSRNTIYF. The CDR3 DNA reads TGTGCCAGCAGCGTAGGCGACAGGTCCAGAAACACCATATATTTT.

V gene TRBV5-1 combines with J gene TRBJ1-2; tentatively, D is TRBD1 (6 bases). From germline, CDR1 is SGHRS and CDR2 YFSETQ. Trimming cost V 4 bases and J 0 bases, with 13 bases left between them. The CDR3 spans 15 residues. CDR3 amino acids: CASSEAGAPNYGYTF. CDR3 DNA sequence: TGCGCCAGCAGCGAAGCAGGGGCCCCTAACTATGGCTACACCTTC.

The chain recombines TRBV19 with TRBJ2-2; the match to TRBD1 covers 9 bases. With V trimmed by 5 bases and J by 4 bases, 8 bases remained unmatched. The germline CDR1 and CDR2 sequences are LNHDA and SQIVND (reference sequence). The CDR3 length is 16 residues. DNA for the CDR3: TGTGCCAGTAGTTGTATTGGACAGGGGTGCACCGGGGAGCTGTTTTTT. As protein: CASSCIGQGCTGELFF. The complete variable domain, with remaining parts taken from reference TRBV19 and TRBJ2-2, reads DGGITQSPKYLFRKEGQNVTLSCEQNLNHDAMYWYRQDPGQGLRLIYYSQIVNDFQKGDIAEGYSVSREKKESFPLTVTSAQKNPTAFYLCASSCIGQGCTGELFFGEGSRLTVL.

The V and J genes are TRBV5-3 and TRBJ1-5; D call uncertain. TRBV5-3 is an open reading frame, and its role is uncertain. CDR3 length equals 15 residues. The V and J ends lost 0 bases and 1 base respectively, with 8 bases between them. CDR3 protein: CARSLELRSNQPQHF. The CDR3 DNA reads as TGTGCCAGAAGCTTGGAATTGAGGAGCAATCAGCCCCAGCATTTT.

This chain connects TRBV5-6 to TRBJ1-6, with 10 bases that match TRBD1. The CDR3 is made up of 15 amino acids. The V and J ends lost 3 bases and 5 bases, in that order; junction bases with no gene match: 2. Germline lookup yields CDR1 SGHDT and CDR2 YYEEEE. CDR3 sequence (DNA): TGTGCCAGCAGCTCGACAGGGGGCCATAATTCACCCCTCCACTTT. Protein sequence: CASSSTGGHNSPLHF.

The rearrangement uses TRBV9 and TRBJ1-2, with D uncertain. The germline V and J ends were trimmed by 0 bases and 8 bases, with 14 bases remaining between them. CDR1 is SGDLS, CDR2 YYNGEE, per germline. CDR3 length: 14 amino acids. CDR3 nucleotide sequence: TGTGCCAGCAGCGTAGTTACAAACAGAGAGGGCTACACCTTC. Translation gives CASSVVTNREGYTF.

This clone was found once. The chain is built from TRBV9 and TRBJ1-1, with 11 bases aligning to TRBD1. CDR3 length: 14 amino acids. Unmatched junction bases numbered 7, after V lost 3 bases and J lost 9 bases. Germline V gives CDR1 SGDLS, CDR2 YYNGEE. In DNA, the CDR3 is TGTGCCAGCAGCGCCGGACAGGGGGCGATTCAAGCTTTCTTT. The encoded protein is CASSAGQGAIQAFF.

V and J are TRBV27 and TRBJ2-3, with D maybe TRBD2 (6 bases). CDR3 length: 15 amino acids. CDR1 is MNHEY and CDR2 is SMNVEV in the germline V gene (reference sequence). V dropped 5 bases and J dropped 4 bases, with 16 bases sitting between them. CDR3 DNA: TGTGCCAGCAGTCTGCTACTAGCCCAATCAGATACGCAGTATTTT. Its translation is CASSLLLAQSDTQYF.

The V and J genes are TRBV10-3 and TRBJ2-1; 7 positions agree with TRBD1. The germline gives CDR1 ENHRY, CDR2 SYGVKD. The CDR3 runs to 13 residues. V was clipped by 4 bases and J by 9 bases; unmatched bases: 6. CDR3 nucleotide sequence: TGTGCCATCAGTGCGACAGGGTTCAGTGAGCAGTTCTTC. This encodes CAISATGFSEQFF.

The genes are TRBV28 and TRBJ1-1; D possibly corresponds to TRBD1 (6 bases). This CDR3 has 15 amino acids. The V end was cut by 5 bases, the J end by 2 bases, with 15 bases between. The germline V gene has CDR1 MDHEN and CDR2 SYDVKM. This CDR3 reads CASSTQGTLNTEAFF. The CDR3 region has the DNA TGTGCCAGCAGTACGCAGGGGACCTTAAACACTGAAGCTTTCTTT.

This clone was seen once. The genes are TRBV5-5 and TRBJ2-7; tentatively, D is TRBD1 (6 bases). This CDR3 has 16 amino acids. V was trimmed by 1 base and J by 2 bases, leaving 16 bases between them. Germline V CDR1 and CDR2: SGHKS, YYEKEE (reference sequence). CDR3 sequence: CASSLYLQGIPYEQYF. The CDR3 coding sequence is TGTGCCAGCAGCTTGTATCTCCAGGGGATACCCTACGAGCAGTACTTC.

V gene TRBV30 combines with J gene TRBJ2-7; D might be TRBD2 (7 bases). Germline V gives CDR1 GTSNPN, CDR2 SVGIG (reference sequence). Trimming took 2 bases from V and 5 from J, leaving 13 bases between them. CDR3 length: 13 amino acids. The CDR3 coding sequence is TGTGCCTGGAGTCCCGGGGGGCTTAACGAGCAGTACTTC. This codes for CAWSPGGLNEQYF.

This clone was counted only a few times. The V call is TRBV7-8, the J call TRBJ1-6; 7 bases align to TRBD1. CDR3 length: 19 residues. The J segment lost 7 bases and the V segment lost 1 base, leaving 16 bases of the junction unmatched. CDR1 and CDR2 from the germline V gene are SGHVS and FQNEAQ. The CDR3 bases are TGTGCCAGCAGCTTAGTCTGGGTGGACAGGAGCCTCAGAAATTCACCCCTCCACTTT. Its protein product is CASSLVWVDRSLRNSPLHF. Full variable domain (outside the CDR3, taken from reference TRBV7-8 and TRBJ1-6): GAGVSQSPRYKVAKRGQDVALRCDPISGHVSLFWYQQALGQGPEFLTYFQNEAQLDKSGLPSDRFFAERPEGSVSTLKIQRTQQEDSAVYLCASSLVWVDRSLRNSPLHFGNGTRLTVT.

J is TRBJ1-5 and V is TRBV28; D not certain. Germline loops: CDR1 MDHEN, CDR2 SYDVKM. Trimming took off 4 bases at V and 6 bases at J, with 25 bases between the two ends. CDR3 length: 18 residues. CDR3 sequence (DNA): TGTGCCAGCAGTTCCTTCACCATAGGAGGCGCTTTTGGTCAGCCCCAGCATTTT. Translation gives CASSSFTIGGAFGQPQHF.

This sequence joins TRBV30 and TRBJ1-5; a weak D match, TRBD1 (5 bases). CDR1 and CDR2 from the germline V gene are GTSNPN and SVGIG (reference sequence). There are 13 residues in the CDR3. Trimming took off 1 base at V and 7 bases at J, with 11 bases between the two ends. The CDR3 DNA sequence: TGTGCCTGGAGTGCAGGGTGGGGACAGCCCCAGCATTTT. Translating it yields CAWSAGWGQPQHF.